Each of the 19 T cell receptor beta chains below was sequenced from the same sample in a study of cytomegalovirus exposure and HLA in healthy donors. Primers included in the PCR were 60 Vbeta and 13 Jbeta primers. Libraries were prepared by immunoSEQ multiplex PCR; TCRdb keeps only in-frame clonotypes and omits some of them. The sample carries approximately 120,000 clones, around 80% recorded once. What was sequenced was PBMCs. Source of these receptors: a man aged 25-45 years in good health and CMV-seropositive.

The CDR3 loop is CASSSRVAGGGDTQYF. CDR3 DNA sequence: TGTGCCAGCAGCTCCCGGGTAGCGGGAGGTGGAGATACGCAGTATTTT. The rearrangement links TRBV7-9 to TRBJ2-3; TRBD2 agrees at 10 bases. V shed 4 bases and J 5 bases; nucleotides not matched to a gene: 9. CDR1 is SEHNR, CDR2 FQNEAQ, per germline (reference sequence). The CDR3 totals 16 residues.

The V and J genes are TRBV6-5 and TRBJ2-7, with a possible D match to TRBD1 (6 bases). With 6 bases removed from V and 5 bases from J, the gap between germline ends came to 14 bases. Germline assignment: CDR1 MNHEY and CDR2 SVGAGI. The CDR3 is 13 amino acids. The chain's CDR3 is CASRRQVGNEQYF. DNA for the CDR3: TGTGCCAGCAGGCGACAGGTCGGGAACGAGCAGTACTTC.

CDR3 sequence: CASSIARLKNTDTQYF. The CDR3 region has the DNA TGTGCCAGCAGTATAGCCCGACTCAAAAACACAGATACGCAGTATTTT. The V and J genes are TRBV28 and TRBJ2-3; unclear D gene. Germline V gene lookup returns CDR1 MDHEN and CDR2 SYDVKM. The CDR3 covers 16 residues. With 5 bases removed from V and 2 bases from J, the gap between germline ends came to 17 bases.

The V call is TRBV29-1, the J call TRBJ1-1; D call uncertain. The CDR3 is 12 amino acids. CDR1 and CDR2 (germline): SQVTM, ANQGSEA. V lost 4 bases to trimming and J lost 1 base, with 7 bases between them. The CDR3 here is CSVAGRNTEAFF. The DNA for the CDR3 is TGCAGCGTTGCGGGTAGGAACACTGAAGCTTTCTTT.

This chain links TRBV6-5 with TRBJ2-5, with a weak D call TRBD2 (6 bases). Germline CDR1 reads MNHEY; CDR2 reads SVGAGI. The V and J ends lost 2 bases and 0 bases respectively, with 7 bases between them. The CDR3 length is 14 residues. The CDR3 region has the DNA TGTGCCAGCAGTTACGGGGACTACCAAGAGACCCAGTACTTC. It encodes CASSYGDYQETQYF.

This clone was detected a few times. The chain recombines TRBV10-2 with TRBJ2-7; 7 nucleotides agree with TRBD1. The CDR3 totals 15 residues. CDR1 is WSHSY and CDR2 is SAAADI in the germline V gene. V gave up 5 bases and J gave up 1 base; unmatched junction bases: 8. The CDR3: CASSSYTGQSYEQYF. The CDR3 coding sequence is TGCGCCAGCAGTAGTTATACGGGACAGTCCTACGAGCAGTACTTC.

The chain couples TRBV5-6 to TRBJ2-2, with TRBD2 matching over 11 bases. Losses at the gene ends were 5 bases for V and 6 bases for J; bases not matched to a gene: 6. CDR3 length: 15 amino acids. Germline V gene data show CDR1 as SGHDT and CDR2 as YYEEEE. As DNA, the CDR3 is TGTGCCAGCAGTCACACTAGCGGGAGTCCCGGGGAGCTGTTTTTT. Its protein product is CASSHTSGSPGELFF.

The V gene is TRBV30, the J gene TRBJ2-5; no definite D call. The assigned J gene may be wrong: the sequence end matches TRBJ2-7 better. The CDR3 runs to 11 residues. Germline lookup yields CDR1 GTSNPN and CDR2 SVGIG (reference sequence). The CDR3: CAWSPGYEQYF. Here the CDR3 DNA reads TGTGCCTGGAGTCCGGGTTACGAGCAGTACTTC.

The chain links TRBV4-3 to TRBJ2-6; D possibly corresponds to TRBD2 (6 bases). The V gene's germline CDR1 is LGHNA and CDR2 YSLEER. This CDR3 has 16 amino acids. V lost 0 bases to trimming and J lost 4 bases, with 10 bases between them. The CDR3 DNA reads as TGCGCCAGCAGCCAAGAGACGGGGGAAGGGGCCAACGTCCTGACTTTC. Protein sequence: CASSQETGEGANVLTF.

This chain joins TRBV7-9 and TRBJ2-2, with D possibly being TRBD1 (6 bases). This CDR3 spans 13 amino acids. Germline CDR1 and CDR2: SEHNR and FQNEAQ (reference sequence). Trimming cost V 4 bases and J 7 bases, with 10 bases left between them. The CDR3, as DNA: TGTGCCAGCAGCTCAGGGGTGGTCGGGGAGCTGTTTTTT. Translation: CASSSGVVGELFF.

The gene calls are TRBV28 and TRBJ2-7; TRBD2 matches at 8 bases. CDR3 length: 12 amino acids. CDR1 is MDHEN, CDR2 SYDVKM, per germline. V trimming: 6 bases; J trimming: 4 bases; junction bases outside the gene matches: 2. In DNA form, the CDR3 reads TGTGCCAGCAGGACTAGCGTGTACGAGCAGTACTTC. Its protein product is CASRTSVYEQYF.

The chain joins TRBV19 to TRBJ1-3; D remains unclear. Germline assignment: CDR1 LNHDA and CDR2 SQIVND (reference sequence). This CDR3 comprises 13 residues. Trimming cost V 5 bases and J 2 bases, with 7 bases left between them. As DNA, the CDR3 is TGTGCCAGTAGTCGGGTCCCTGGAAACACCATATATTTT. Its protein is CASSRVPGNTIYF. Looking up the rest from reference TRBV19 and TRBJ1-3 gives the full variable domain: DGGITQSPKYLFRKEGQNVTLSCEQNLNHDAMYWYRQDPGQGLRLIYYSQIVNDFQKGDIAEGYSVSREKKESFPLTVTSAQKNPTAFYLCASSRVPGNTIYFGEGSWLTVV.

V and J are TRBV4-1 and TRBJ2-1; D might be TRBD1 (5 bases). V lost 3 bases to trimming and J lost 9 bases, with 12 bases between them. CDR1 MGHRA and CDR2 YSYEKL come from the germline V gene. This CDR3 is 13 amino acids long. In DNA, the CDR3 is TGCGCCAGCAGCCAGGTGCAGGGATTTGAGCAGTTCTTC. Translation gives CASSQVQGFEQFF.

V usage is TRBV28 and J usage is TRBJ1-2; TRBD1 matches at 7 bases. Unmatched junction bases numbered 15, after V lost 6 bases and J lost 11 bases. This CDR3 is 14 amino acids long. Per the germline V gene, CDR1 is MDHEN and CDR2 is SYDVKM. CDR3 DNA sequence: TGTGCCAGCAGCCTATCCTCAGACAGGGCAGCGTACACCTTC. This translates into CASSLSSDRAAYTF.

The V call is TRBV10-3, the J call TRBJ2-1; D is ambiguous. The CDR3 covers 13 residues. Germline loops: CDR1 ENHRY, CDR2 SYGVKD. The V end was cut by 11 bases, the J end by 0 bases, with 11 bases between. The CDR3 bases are TGTGCCGTCCGCTTAGACTCCTACAATGAGCAGTTCTTC. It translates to CAVRLDSYNEQFF.

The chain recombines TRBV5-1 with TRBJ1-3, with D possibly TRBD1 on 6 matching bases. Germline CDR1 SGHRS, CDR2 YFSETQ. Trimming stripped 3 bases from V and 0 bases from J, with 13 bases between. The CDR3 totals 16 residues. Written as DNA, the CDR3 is TGCGCCAGCAGCTCACAGGGTTCCGGCTCTGGAAACACCATATATTTT. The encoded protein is CASSSQGSGSGNTIYF.

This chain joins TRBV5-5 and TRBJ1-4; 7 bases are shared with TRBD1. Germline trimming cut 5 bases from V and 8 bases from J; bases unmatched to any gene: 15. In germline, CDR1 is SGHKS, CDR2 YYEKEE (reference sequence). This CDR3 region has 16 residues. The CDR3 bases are TGTGCCAGCAGTTCCAAGACAGGGATGGGTGGCGAAAAACTGTTTTTT. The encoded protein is CASSSKTGMGGEKLFF.

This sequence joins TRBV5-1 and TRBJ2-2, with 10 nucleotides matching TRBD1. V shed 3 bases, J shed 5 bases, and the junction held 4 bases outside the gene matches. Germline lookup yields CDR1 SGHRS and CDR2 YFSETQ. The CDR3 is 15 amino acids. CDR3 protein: CASSWTGGRTGELFF. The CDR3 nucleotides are TGCGCCAGCAGCTGGACAGGGGGAAGGACCGGGGAGCTGTTTTTT.

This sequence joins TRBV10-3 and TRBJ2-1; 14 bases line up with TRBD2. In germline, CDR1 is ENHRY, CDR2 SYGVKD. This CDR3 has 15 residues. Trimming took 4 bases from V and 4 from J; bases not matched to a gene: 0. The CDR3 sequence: CAISGLAGGYNEQFF. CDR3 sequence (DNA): TGTGCCATCAGTGGACTAGCGGGAGGGTACAATGAGCAGTTCTTC.